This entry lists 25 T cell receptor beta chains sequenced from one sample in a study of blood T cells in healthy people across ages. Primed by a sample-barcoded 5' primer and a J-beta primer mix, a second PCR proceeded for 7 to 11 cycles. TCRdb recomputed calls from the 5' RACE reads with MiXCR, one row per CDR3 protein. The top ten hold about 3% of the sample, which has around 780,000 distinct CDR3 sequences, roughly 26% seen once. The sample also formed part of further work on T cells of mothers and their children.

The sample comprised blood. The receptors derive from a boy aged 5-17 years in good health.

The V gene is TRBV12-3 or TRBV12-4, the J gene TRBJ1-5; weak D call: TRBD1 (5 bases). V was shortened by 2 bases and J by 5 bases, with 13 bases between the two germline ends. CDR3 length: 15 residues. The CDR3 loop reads CASSLRRGGDQPQHF. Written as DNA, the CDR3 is TGTGCCAGCAGTTTAAGGAGGGGAGGGGATCAGCCCCAGCATTTT.

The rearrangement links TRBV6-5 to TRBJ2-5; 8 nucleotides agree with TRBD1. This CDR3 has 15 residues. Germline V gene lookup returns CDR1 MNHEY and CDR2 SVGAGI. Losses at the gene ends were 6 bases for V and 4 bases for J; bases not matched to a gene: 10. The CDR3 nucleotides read TGTGCCAGCAGCCTACAGGGGGGAGTGGTAGAGACCCAGTACTTC. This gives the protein CASSLQGGVVETQYF.

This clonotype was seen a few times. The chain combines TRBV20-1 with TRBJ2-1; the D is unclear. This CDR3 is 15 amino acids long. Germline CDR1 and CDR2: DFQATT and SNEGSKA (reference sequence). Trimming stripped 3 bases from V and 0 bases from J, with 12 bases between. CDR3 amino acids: CSASDVSSSYNEQFF. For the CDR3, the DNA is TGCAGTGCTAGTGATGTGTCCAGCTCCTACAATGAGCAGTTCTTC.

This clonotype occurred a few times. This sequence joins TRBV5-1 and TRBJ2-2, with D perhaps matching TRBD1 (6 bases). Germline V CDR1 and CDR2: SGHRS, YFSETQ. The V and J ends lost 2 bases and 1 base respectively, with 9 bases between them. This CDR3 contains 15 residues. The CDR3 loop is CASSFSGVNTGELFF. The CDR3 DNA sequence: TGCGCCAGCAGCTTCTCAGGGGTGAACACCGGGGAGCTGTTTTTT.

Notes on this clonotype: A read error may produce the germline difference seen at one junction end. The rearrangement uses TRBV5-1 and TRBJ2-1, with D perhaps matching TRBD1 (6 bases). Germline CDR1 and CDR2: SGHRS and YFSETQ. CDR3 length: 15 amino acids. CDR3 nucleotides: TGCGCCGGCAGCTTGGTGGTGACAGGCGTCAATGAGCAGTTCTTC. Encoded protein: CAGSLVVTGVNEQFF.

Written as DNA, the CDR3 is TGTGCCAGCAGTGACTCTGGGCGGTCAGATACGCAGTATTTT. Protein sequence: CASSDSGRSDTQYF. The chain couples TRBV6-4 to TRBJ2-3; unclear D gene. CDR1 MRHNA and CDR2 SNTAGT come from the germline V gene. The CDR3 runs 14 residues. Trimming stripped 0 bases from V and 4 bases from J, with 8 bases between.

The CDR3 spells CASSQRDRKAFF. CDR3 sequence (DNA): TGTGCCAGCAGCCAACGGGACCGTAAAGCTTTCTTT. This sequence joins TRBV3-1 and TRBJ1-1; a possible D gene is TRBD1 (5 bases). The CDR3 contains 12 residues. Germline V CDR1 and CDR2: LGHDT, YNNKEL (reference sequence). Trimming removed 2 bases from V and 9 bases from J, with 10 bases in between.

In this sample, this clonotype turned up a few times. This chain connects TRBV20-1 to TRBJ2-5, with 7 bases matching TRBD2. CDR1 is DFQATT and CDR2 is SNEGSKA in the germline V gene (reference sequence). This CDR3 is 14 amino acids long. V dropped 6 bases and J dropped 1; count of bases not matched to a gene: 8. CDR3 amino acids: CSADPGGPQETQYF. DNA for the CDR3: TGCAGTGCAGACCCGGGGGGTCCCCAAGAGACCCAGTACTTC.

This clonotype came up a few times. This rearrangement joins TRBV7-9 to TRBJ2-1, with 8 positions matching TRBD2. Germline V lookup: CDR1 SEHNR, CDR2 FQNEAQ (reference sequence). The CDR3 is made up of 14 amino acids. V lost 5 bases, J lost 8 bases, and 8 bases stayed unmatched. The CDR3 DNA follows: TGTGCCAGCAGCCGAGCGGGGGACCCAGATGAGCAGTTCTTC. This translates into CASSRAGDPDEQFF.

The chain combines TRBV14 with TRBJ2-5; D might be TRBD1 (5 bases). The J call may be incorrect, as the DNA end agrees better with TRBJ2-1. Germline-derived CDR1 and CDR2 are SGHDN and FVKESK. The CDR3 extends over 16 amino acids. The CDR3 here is CASSQDNWGQGNEQFF. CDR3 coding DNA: TGTGCCAGCAGCCAAGATAATTGGGGCCAAGGGAATGAGCAGTTCTTC.

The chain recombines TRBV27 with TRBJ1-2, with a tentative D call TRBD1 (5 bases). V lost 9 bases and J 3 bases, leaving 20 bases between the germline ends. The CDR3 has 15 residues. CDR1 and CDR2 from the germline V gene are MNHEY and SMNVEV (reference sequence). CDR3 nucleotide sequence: TGTGCCAGTTCAAGATCAGGGCCCCTTGACTATGGCTACACCTTC. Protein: CASSRSGPLDYGYTF.

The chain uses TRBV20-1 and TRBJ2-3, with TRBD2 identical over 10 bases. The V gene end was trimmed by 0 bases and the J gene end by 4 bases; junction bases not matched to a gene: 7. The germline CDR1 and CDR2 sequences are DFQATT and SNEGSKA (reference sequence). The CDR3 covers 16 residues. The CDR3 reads CSARDPWGLAPDTQYF. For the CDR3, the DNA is TGCAGTGCTAGAGATCCCTGGGGACTAGCGCCAGATACGCAGTATTTT.

This CDR3 reads CASSFRGIRQFF. The CDR3 DNA reads TGTGCCAGCAGTTTCCGCGGAATTAGGCAGTTCTTC. The chain has TRBV27 and TRBJ2-1; D is unclear. V lost 3 bases and J lost 12, with 12 bases in between. Germline V gives CDR1 MNHEY, CDR2 SMNVEV (reference sequence). This CDR3 comprises 12 residues.

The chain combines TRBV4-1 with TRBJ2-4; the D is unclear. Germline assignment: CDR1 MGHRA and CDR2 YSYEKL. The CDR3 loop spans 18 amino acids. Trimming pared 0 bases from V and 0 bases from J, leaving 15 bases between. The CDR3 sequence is CASSQDAAVPLAKNIQYF. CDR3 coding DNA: TGCGCCAGCAGCCAAGATGCGGCAGTCCCTCTAGCCAAAAACATTCAGTACTTC.

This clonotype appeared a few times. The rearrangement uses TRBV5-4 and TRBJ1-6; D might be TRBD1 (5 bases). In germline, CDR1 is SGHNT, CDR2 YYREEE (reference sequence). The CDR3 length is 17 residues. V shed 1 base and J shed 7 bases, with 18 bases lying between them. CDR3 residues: CASSLRQGGPFNSPLHF. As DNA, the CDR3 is TGTGCCAGCAGCTTGAGGCAGGGAGGTCCCTTCAATTCACCCCTCCACTTT.

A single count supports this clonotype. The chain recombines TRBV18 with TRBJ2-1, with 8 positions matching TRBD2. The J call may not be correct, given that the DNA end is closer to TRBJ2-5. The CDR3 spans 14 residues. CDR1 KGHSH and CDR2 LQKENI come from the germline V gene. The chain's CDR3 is CASTPLSGTETQYF. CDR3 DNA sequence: TGTGCCAGCACCCCTCTTAGCGGGACGGAGACCCAGTACTTC.

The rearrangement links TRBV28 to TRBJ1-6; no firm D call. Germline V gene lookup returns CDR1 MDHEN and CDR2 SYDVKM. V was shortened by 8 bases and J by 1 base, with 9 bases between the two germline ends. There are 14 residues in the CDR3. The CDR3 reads CASRTESYNSPLHF. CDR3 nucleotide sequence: TGTGCCAGCCGAACAGAATCCTATAATTCACCCCTCCACTTT.

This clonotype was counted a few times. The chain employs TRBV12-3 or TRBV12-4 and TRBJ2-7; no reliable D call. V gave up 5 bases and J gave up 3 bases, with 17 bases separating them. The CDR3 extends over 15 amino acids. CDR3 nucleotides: TGTGCCAGCAGTCCGATTGGCAGGCGGTTCTACGAGCAGTACTTC. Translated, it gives CASSPIGRRFYEQYF.

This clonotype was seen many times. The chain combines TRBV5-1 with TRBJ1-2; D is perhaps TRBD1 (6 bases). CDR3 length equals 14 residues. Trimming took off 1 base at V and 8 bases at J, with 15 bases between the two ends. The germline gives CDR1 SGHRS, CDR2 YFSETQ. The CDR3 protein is CASSLSGGAGGYTF. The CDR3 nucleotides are TGCGCCAGCAGCTTGAGCGGGGGCGCGGGAGGCTACACCTTC.

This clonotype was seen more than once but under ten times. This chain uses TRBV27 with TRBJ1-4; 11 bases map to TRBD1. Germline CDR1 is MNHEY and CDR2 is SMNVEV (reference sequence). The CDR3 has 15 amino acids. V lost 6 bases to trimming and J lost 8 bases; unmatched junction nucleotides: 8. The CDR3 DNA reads TGTGCCAGCAGGGACAGGGGGCGAACGTTCGAAAAACTGTTTTTT. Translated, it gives CASRDRGRTFEKLFF. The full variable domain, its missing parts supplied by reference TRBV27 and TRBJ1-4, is EAQVTQNPRYLITVTGKKLTVTCSQNMNHEYMSWYRQDPGLGLRQIYYSMNVEVTDKGDVPEGYKVSRKEKRNFPLILESPSPNQTSLYFCASRDRGRTFEKLFFGSGTQLSVL.

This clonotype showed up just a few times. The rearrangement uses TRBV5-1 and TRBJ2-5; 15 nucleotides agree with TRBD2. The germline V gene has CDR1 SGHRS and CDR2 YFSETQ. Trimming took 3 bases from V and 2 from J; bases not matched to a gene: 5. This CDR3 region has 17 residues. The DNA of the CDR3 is TGCGCCAGCAGCTGGGGACTAGCGGGGGGACCACAAGAGACCCAGTACTTC. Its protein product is CASSWGLAGGPQETQYF.

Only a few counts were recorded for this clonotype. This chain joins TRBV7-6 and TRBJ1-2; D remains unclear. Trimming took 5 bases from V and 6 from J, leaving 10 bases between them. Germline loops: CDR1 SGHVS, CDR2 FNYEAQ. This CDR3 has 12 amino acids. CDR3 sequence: CASSNLGDGYTF. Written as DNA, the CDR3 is TGTGCCAGCAGCAATCTCGGAGATGGCTACACCTTC.

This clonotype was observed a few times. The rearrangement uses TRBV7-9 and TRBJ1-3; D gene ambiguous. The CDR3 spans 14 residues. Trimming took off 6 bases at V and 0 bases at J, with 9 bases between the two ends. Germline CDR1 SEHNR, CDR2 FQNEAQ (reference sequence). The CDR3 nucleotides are TGTGCCAGCAGTGGAGAGTTCTCTGGAAACACCATATATTTT. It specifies CASSGEFSGNTIYF. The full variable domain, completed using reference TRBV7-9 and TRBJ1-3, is DTGVSQNPRHKITKRGQNVTFRCDPISEHNRLYWYRQTLGQGPEFLTYFQNEAQLEKSRLLSDRFSAERPKGSFSTLEIQRTEQGDSAMYLCASSGEFSGNTIYFGEGSWLTVV.

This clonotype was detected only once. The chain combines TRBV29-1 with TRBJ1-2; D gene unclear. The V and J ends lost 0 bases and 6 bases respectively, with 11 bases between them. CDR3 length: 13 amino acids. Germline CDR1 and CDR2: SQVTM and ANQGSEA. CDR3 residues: CSVEEGRSNGYTF. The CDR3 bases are TGCAGCGTTGAAGAGGGCAGATCAAATGGCTACACCTTC.

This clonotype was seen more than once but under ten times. CDR3 in DNA: TGTGCCAGCAGTTTAGGTGCTAGCGGAGACACAGATACGCAGTATTTT. It translates to CASSLGASGDTDTQYF. The chain uses TRBV28 and TRBJ2-3; 7 positions agree with TRBD2. The CDR3 is 16 amino acids. With 2 bases clipped from V and 2 bases from J, the junction kept 7 bases outside the gene matches. Germline loops: CDR1 MDHEN, CDR2 SYDVKM. Supplemented by reference TRBV28 and TRBJ2-3, the full variable domain reads DVKVTQSSRYLVKRTGEKVFLECVQDMDHENMFWYRQDPGLGLRLIYFSYDVKMKEKGDIPEGYSVSREKKERFSLILESASTNQTSMYLCASSLGASGDTDTQYFGPGTRLTVL.